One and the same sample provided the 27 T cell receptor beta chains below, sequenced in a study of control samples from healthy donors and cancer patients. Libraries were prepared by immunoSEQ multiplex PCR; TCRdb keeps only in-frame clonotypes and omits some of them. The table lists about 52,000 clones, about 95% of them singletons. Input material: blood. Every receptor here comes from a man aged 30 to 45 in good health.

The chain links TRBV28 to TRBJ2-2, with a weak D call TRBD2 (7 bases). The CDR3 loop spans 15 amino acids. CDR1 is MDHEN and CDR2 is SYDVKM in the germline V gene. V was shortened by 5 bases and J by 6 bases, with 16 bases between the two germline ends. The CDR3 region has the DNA TGTGCCAGCAGTAATGGGGGGGCGATATCCGGGGAGCTGTTTTTT. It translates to CASSNGGAISGELFF.

CDR3 region: CASSHLTGAWGYGYTF. For the CDR3, the DNA is TGTGCCAGCAGCCACCTCACCGGGGCCTGGGGGTATGGCTACACCTTC. V is TRBV3-1 (or the pseudogene TRBV3-2) and J is TRBJ1-2, with D perhaps TRBD1 (5 bases). Germline lookup yields CDR1 LGHDT and CDR2 YNNKEL (reference sequence). The CDR3 has 16 amino acids. V shed 3 bases and J shed 5 bases, with 19 bases lying between them.

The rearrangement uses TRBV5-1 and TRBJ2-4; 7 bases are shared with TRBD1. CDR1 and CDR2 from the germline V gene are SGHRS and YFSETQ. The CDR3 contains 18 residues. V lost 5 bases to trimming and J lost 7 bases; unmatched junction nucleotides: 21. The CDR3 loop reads CASRLRPGGTGNLNIQYF. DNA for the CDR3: TGCGCCAGCAGGTTGCGGCCAGGGGGAACAGGGAACCTGAACATTCAGTACTTC.

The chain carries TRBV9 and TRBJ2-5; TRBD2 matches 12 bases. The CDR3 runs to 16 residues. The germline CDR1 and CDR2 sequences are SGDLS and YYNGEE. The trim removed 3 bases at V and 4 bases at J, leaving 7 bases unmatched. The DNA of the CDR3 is TGTGCCAGCAGCGGGAGACTAGCGGGAGTAACAGAGACCCAGTACTTC. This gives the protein CASSGRLAGVTETQYF.

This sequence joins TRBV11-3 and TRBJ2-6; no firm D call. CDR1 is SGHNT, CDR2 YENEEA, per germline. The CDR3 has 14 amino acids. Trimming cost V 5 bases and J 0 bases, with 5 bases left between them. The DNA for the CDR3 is TGTGCCAGCAGCCCCGACTCTGGGGCCAACGTCCTGACTTTC. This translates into CASSPDSGANVLTF. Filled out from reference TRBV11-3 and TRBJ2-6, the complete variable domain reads EAGVVQSPRYKIIEKKQPVAFWCNPISGHNTLYWYLQNLGQGPELLIRYENEEAVDDSQLPKDRFSAERLKGVDSTLKIQPAELGDSAVYLCASSPDSGANVLTFGAGSRLTVL.

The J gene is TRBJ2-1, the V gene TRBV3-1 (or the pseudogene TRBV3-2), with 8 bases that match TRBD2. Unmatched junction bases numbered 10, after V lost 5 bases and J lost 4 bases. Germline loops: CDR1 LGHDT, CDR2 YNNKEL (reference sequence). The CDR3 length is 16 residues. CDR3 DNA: TGTGCCAGCAGCTATCGGGGGGGGGACACTTACAATGAGCAGTTCTTC. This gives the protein CASSYRGGDTYNEQFF.

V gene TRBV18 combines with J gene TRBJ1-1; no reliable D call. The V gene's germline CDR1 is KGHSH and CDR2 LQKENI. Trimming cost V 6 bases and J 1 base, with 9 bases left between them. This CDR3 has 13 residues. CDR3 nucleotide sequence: TGTGCCAGCTCCTCAAAATCGAACACTGAAGCTTTCTTT. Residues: CASSSKSNTEAFF.

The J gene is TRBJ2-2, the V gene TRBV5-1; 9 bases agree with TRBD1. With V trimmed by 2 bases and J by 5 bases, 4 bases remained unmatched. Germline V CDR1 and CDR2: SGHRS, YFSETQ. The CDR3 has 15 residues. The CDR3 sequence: CASSLQGAGTGELFF. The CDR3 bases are TGCGCCAGCAGCTTACAGGGGGCAGGTACCGGGGAGCTGTTTTTT.

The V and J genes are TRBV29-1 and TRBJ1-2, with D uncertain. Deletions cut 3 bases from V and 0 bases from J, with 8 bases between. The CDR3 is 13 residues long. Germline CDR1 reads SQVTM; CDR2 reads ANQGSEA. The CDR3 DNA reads TGCAGCGTTGAGAGACAAGCTAACTATGGCTACACCTTC. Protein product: CSVERQANYGYTF.

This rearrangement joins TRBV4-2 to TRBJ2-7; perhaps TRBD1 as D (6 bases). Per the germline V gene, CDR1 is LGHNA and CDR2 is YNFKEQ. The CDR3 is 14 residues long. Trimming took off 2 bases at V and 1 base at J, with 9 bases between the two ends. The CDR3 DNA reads TGTGCCAGCAGCCAACCAGGGGCGTCCTACGAGCAGTACTTC. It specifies CASSQPGASYEQYF.

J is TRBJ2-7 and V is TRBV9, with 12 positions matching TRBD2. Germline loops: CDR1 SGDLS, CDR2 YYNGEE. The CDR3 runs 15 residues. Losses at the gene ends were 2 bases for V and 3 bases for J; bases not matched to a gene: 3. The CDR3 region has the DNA TGTGCCAGCAGCGTCTCTAGCGGGGGGGACTACGAGCAGTACTTC. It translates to CASSVSSGGDYEQYF.

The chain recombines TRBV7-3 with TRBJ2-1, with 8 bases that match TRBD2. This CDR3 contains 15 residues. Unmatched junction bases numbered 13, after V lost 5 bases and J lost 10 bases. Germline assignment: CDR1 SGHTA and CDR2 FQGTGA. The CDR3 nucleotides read TGTGCCAGCAGCCCCCCAGGGAGAGCGGGAGAGGAGCAGTTCTTC. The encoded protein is CASSPPGRAGEEQFF.

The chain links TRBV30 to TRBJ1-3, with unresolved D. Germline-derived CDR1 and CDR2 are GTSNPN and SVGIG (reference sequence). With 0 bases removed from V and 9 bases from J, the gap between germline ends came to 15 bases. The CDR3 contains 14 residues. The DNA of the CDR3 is TGTGCCTGGAGTGTACTGGGCAATCAAGGCACCATATATTTT. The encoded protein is CAWSVLGNQGTIYF.

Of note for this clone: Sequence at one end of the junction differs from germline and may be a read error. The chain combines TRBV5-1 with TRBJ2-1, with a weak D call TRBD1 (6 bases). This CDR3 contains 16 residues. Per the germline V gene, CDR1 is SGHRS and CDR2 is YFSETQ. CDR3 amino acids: CANSPDTQGWDNEQFF. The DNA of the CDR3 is TGCGCCAACAGCCCGGATACACAGGGATGGGACAATGAGCAGTTCTTC.

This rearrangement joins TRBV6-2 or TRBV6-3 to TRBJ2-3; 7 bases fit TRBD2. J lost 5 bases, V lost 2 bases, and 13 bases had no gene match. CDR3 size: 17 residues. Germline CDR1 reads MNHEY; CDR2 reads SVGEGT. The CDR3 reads CASSYGAGRELGDTQYF. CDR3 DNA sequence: TGTGCCAGCAGTTACGGGGCGGGGCGGGAGCTCGGAGATACGCAGTATTTT.

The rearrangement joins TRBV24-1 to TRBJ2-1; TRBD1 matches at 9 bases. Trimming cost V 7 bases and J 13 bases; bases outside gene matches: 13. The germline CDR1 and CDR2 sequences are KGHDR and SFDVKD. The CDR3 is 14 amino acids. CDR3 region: CATSAPGQGPRQFF. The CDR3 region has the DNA TGTGCCACCAGCGCCCCAGGACAGGGGCCACGTCAGTTCTTC.

DNA of the CDR3: TGTGCCAGCTCACCACCCTCGGAAGAGACCCAGTACTTC. Translating gives CASSPPSEETQYF. The gene calls are TRBV18 and TRBJ2-5; D gene uncertain. Germline V gene data show CDR1 as KGHSH and CDR2 as LQKENI. The CDR3 loop spans 13 amino acids. Trimming took 0 bases from V and 3 from J, leaving 5 bases between them.

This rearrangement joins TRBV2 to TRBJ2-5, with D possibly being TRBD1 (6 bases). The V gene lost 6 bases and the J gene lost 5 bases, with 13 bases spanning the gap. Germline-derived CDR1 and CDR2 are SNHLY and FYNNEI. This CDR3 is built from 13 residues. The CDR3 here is CASSTDSWETQYF. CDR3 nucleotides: TGTGCCAGCAGCACGGACAGTTGGGAGACCCAGTACTTC.

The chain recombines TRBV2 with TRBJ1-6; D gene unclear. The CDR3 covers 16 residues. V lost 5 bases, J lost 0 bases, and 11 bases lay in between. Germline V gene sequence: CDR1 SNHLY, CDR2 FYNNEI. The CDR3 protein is CASSIEGSSYNSPLHF. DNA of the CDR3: TGTGCCAGCAGTATCGAAGGGAGCTCCTATAATTCACCCCTCCACTTT.

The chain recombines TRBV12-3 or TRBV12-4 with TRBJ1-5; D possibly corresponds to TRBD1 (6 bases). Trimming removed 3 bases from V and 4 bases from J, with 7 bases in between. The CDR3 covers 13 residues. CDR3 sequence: CASSFRGNQPQHF. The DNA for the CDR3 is TGTGCCAGCAGTTTTAGGGGGAATCAGCCCCAGCATTTT.

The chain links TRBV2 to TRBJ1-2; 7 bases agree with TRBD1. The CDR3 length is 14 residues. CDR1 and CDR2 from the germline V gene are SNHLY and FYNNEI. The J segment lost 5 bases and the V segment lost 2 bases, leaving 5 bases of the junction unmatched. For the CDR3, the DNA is TGTGCCAGCAGTGAACCTGGGACAGATTATGGCTACACCTTC. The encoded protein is CASSEPGTDYGYTF.

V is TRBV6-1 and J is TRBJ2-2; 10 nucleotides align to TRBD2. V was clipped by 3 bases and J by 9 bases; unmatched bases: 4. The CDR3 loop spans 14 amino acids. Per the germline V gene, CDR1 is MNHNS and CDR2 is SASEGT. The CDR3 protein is CASSDLAGGRELFF. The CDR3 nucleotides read TGTGCCAGCAGTGATTTAGCGGGAGGCCGGGAGCTGTTTTTT.

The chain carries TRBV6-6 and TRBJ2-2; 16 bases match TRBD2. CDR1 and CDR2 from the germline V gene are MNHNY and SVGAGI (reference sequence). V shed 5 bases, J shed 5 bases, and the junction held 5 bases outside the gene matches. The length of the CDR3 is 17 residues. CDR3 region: CASSQGLAGGVTGELFF. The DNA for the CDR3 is TGTGCCAGCAGTCAGGGACTAGCGGGAGGGGTGACCGGGGAGCTGTTTTTT.

The CDR3 DNA reads TGTGCCAGTAGTACCATGGGACAGGGAAACACCATATATTTT. It yields the protein CASSTMGQGNTIYF. The chain carries TRBV19 and TRBJ1-3; 7 nucleotides match TRBD1. Germline V gene lookup returns CDR1 LNHDA and CDR2 SQIVND (reference sequence). The CDR3 runs 14 residues. V was pared by 4 bases and J by 4 bases, with 4 bases of the junction left unmatched.

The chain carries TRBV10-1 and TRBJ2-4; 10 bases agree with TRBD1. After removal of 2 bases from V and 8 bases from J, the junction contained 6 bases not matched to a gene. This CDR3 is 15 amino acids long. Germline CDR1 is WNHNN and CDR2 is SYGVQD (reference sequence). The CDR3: CASSEPGTGEDIQYF. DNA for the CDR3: TGCGCCAGCAGTGAGCCCGGGACAGGGGAGGACATTCAGTACTTC.

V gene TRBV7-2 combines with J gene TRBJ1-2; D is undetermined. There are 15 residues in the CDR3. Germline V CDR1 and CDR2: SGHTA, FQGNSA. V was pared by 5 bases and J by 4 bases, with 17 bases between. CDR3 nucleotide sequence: TGTGCCAGCAGCCCCACGGTCGTCGAGAGCTATGGCTACACCTTC. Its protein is CASSPTVVESYGYTF.

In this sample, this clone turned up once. DNA of the CDR3: TGTGCCAGCAGCTTGGAACGGACAGTCTCCTACGAGCAGTACTTC. Residues: CASSLERTVSYEQYF. The gene calls are TRBV5-5 and TRBJ2-7, with a tentative D call TRBD1 (6 bases). Trimming pared 0 bases from V and 0 bases from J, leaving 10 bases between. There are 15 residues in the CDR3. The germline gives CDR1 SGHKS, CDR2 YYEKEE (reference sequence). Together with reference TRBV5-5 and TRBJ2-7, the CDR3 gives the full variable domain: DAGVTQSPTHLIKTRGQQVTLRCSPISGHKSVSWYQQVLGQGPQFIFQYYEKEERGRGNFPDRFSARQFPNYSSELNVNALLLGDSALYLCASSLERTVSYEQYFGPGTRLTVT.